The clone carrying this T cell receptor beta chain has more than one count but fewer than ten. With 10 bases clipped from V and 2 bases from J, the junction kept 5 bases outside the gene matches. This CDR3 comprises 14 residues. Germline V gene data show CDR1 as SNHLY and CDR2 as FYNNEI. This entry comes from a study of T cell changes during pregnancy in multiple sclerosis. The assay was immunoSEQ multiplex PCR, and TCRdb's table has in-frame clones only and misses some. The table includes about 92,000 clones, roughly 90% detected once. The genes are TRBV2 and TRBJ2-1, with TRBD1 identical over 10 bases. The material was peripheral blood, obtained in the first trimester of pregnancy. This clonotype originated in a female donor with multiple sclerosis, enrolled in a pregnancy study. The CDR3 DNA is TGTGCCACAGAGACAGGGGGCCCCTACAATGAGCAGTTCTTC. It specifies CATETGGPYNEQFF.